This entry is about one T cell receptor (beta chain). RNA transcripts were the template for amplifying TCR beta CDR3 regions. The HTBI primer set served for first-round RT-PCR of the TCR CDR3. TCRdb analysed the multiplex PCR reads with MiXCR anew, one entry per CDR3 protein. The sample lists around 500,000 distinct CDR3 sequences; around 15% were seen once. The data were taken from a study of T cells in Graves' hyperthyroidism and ophthalmopathy. The germline V gene has CDR1 SGDLS and CDR2 YYNGEE. The CDR3 loop spans 15 amino acids. Trimming stripped 0 bases from V and 0 bases from J, with 10 bases between.

The clonotype comes from a woman in her 40s with Graves' hyperthyroidism. Input material: blood. This chain uses TRBV9 with TRBJ2-7; the D gene is possibly TRBD1 (5 bases). This CDR3 reads CASSVGGASSYEQYF. CDR3 sequence (DNA): TGTGCCAGCAGCGTAGGTGGGGCGAGCTCCTACGAGCAGTACTTC.